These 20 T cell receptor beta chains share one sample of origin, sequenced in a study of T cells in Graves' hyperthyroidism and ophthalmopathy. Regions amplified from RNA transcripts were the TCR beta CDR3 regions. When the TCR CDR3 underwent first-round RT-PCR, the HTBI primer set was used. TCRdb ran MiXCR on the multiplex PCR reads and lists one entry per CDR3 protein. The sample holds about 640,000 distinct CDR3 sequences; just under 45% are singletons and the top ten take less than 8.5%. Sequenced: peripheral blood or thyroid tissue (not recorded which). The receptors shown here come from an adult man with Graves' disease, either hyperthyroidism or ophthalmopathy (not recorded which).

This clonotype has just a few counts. This CDR3 is CASSLALGGGTEAFF. CDR3 coding DNA: TGTGCCAGCAGCTTAGCCCTCGGAGGGGGCACTGAAGCTTTCTTT. The chain uses TRBV7-2 and TRBJ1-1; weak D call: TRBD1 (6 bases). The V gene lost 0 bases and the J gene lost 4 bases, with 12 bases spanning the gap. The CDR3 has 15 residues. Germline CDR1 and CDR2: SGHTA and FQGNSA.

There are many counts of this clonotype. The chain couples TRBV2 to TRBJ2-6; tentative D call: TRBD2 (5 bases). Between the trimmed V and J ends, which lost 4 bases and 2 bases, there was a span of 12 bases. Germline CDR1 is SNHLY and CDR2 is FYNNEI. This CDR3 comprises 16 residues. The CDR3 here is CASSGLTRAGANVLTF. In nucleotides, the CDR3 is TGTGCCAGCAGTGGCCTCACGCGGGCTGGGGCCAACGTCCTGACTTTC.

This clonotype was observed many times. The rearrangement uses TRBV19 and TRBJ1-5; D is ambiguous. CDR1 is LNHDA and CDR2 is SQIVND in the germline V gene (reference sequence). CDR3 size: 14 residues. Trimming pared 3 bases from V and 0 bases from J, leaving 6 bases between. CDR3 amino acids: CASSIAGSNQPQHF. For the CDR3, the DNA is TGTGCCAGTAGTATCGCGGGTAGCAATCAGCCCCAGCATTTT.

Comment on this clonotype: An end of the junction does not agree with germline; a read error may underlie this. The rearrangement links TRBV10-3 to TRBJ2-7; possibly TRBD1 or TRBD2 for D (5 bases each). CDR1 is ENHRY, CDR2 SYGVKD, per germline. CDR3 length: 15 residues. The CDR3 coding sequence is TGTGCCAGCAGTTACTCGAGGGACCCCGCCTACGAGCAGTACTTC. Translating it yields CASSYSRDPAYEQYF.

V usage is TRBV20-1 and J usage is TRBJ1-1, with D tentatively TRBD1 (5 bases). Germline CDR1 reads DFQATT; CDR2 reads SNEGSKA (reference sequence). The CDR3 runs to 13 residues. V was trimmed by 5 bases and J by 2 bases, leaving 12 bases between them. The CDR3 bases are TGCAGTGCTGTCCTGACAGACAACACTGAAGCTTTCTTT. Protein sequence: CSAVLTDNTEAFF.

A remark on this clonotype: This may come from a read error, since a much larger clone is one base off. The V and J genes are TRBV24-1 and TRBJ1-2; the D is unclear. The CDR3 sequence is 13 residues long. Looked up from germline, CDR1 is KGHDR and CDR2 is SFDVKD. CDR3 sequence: CATSDFTGYGNTF. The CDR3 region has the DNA TGTGCCACCAGTGATTTTACCGGCTATGGCAACACCTTC.

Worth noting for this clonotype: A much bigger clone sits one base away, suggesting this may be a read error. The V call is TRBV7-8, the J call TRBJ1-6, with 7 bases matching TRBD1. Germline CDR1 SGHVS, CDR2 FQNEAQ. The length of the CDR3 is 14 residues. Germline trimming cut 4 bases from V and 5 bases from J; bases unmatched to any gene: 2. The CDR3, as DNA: TGTGCCAGCAGCTCGGACAGGAATAATTCACCCCTCCACTTT. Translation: CASSSDRNNSPLHF.

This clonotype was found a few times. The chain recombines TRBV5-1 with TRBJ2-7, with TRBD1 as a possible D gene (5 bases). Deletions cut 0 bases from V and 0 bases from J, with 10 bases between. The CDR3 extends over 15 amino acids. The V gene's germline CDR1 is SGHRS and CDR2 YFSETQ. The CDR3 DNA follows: TGCGCCAGCAGCTTGGCAGGGTCCCCCTCCTACGAGCAGTACTTC. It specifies CASSLAGSPSYEQYF.

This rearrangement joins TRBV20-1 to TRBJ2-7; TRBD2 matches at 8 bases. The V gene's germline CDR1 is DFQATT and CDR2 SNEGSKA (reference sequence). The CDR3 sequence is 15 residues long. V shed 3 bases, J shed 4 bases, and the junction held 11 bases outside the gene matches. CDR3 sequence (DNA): TGCAGTGCTAGCTGGGAGAGAAGCGGGAGTTACGAGCAGTACTTC. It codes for CSASWERSGSYEQYF.

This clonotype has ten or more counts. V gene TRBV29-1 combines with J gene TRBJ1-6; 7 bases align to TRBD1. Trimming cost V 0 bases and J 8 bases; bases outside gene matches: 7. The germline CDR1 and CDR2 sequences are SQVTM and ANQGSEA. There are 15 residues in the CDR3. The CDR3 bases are TGCAGCGTTGAAGATCTTCGTCAGGGGGATTCACCCCTCCACTTT. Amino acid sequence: CSVEDLRQGDSPLHF.

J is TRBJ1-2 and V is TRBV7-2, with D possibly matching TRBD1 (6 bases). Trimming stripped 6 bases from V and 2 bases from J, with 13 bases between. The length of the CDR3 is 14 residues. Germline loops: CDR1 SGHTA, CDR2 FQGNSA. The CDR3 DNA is TGTGCCAGCAGACTAGCGGGGGCGAACTATGGCTACACCTTC. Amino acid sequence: CASRLAGANYGYTF.

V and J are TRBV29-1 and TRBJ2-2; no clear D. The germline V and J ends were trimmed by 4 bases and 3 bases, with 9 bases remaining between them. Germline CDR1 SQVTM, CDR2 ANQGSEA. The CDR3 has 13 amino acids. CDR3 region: CSVGVRDTGELFF. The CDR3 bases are TGCAGCGTTGGGGTACGGGACACCGGGGAGCTGTTTTTT.

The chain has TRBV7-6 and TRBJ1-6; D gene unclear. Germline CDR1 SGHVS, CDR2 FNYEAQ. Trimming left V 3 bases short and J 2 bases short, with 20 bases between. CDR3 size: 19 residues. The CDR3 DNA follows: TGTGCCAGCAGCTTTGATGCTTCTTTCCACGGCACCTATAATTCACCCCTCCACTTT. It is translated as CASSFDASFHGTYNSPLHF.

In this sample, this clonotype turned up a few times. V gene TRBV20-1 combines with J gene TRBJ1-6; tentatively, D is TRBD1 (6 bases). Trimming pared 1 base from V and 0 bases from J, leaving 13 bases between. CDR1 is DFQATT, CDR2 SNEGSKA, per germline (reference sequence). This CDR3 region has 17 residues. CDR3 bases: TGCAGTGCTAGAGGGGGGGCAGGAAGCTCCTATAATTCACCCCTCCACTTT. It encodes CSARGGAGSSYNSPLHF.

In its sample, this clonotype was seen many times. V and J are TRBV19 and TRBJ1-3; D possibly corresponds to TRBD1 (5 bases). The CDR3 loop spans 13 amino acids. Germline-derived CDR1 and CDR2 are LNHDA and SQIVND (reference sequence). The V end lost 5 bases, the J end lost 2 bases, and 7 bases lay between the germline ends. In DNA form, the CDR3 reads TGTGCCAGTAGTGACAGTACTGGAAACACCATATATTTT. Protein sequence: CASSDSTGNTIYF.

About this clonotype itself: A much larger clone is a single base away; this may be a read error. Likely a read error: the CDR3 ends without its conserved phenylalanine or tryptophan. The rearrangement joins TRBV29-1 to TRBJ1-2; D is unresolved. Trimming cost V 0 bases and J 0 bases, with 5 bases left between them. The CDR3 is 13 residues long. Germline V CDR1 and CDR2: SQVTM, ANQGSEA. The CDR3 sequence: CSVEDIANYGYTV. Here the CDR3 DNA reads TGCAGCGTTGAAGACATCGCTAACTATGGCTACACCGTC.

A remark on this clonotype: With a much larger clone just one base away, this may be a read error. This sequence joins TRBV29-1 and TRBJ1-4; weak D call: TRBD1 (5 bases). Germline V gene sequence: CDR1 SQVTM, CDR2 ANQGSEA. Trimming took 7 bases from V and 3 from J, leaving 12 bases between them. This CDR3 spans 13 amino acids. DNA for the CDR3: TGCAGCGGTGTCACAGGCGCTAATGAAAAACTGTTTTTT. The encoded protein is CSGVTGANEKLFF.

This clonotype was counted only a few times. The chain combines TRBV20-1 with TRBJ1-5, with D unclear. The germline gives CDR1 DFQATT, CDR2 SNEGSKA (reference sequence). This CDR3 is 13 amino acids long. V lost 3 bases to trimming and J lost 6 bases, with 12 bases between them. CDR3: CSARSGPGQPQHF. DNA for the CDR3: TGCAGTGCTAGGTCCGGCCCAGGTCAGCCCCAGCATTTT.

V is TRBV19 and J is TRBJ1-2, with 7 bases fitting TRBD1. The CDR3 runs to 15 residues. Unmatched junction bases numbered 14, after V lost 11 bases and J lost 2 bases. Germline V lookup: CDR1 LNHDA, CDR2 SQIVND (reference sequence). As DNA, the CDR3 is TGTGCCTCAACCCGGACAGGTGGAAGGAACTATGGCTACACCTTC. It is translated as CASTRTGGRNYGYTF.

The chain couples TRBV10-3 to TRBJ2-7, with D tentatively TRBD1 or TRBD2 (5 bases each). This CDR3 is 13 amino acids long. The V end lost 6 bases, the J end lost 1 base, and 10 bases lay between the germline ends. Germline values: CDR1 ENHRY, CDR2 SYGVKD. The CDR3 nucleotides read TGTGCCATCAGGCAGGGACGGTCCTACGAGCAGTACTTC. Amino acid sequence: CAIRQGRSYEQYF.